Listed here are 28 T cell receptor beta chains from one sample, sequenced in a study of technical replicates of blood from a few donors. Repertoires were generated with immunoSEQ multiplex PCR, while TCRdb's copy carries only in-frame clones and drops some. Of tens of thousands of clones listed, about 95% are singletons. Input material: PBMCs. The source is a human donor in good health. Some clones in this sample may be carry-over from other donors' samples.

This sequence joins TRBV7-9 and TRBJ2-7; a weak D match, TRBD1 (6 bases). This CDR3 contains 14 residues. Germline V gives CDR1 SEHNR, CDR2 FQNEAQ (reference sequence). Trimming took 5 bases from V and 0 from J, leaving 11 bases between them. CDR3: CASSLGQLSYEQYF. CDR3 bases: TGTGCCAGCAGCCTCGGACAGCTCTCCTACGAGCAGTACTTC.

The chain recombines TRBV7-2 with TRBJ1-6; 9 bases line up with TRBD1. Germline trimming cut 4 bases from V and 9 bases from J; bases unmatched to any gene: 4. Germline loops: CDR1 SGHTA, CDR2 FQGNSA. CDR3 length equals 14 residues. CDR3: CASSSTGGGSPLHF. Written as DNA, the CDR3 is TGTGCCAGCAGCTCGACAGGGGGAGGTTCACCCCTCCACTTT. Full variable domain (remainder filled in from reference TRBV7-2 and TRBJ1-6): GAGVSQSPSNKVTEKGKDVELRCDPISGHTALYWYRQSLGQGLEFLIYFQGNSAPDKSGLPSDRFSAERTGGSVSTLTIQRTQQEDSAVYLCASSSTGGGSPLHFGNGTRLTVT.

This chain links TRBV7-9 with TRBJ2-5; TRBD2 aligns across 7 bases. The junction had 5 bases not matched to a gene; V was cut back by 5 bases and J by 2 bases. The V gene's germline CDR1 is SEHNR and CDR2 FQNEAQ (reference sequence). CDR3 length: 14 residues. The CDR3 bases are TGTGCCAGCAGCCGAGCGGGGAATCAAGAGACCCAGTACTTC. Translated: CASSRAGNQETQYF.

The chain links TRBV11-1 to TRBJ2-3, with TRBD2 matching over 10 bases. The J segment lost 3 bases and the V segment lost 5 bases, leaving 2 bases of the junction unmatched. The V gene's germline CDR1 is SGHAT and CDR2 FQDESV (reference sequence). CDR3 length: 14 amino acids. CDR3 amino acids: CASSKLAGTDTQYF. CDR3 nucleotides: TGTGCCAGCAGCAAACTAGCGGGGACAGATACGCAGTATTTT.

This chain connects TRBV5-1 to TRBJ2-1; TRBD2 matches at 8 bases. CDR1 is SGHRS, CDR2 YFSETQ, per germline. V was clipped by 0 bases and J by 8 bases; unmatched bases: 7. The CDR3 runs to 15 residues. This CDR3 reads CASSLASGSIYEQFF. The CDR3 coding sequence is TGCGCCAGCAGCTTGGCCAGCGGGAGTATTTATGAGCAGTTCTTC.

The rearrangement links TRBV7-2 to TRBJ1-1; a weak D match, TRBD1 (6 bases). This CDR3 has 12 residues. Looked up from germline, CDR1 is SGHTA and CDR2 is FQGNSA. V lost 5 bases and J 11 bases, leaving 15 bases between the germline ends. CDR3 protein: CASSRAGQSAFF. CDR3 nucleotides: TGTGCCAGCAGCCGAGCCGGACAGTCGGCTTTCTTT.

The gene calls are TRBV11-3 and TRBJ2-5; 15 bases line up with TRBD2. CDR1 and CDR2 (germline): SGHNT, YENEEA. The CDR3 runs 16 residues. V lost 4 bases to trimming and J lost 3 bases; unmatched junction nucleotides: 3. CDR3 residues: CASSSGLAGGKETQYF. CDR3 DNA: TGTGCCAGCAGCTCCGGACTAGCGGGGGGGAAAGAGACCCAGTACTTC.

This rearrangement joins TRBV15 to TRBJ1-4; maybe TRBD1 (6 bases). The CDR3 has 15 residues. V lost 4 bases and J 4 bases, leaving 13 bases between the germline ends. Germline V gene data show CDR1 as LNHNV and CDR2 as YYDKDF (reference sequence). CDR3 protein: CATSTTQGLNEKLFF. In DNA form, the CDR3 reads TGTGCCACCAGCACGACACAGGGCCTTAATGAAAAACTGTTTTTT. Supplemented by reference TRBV15 and TRBJ1-4, the full variable domain reads DAMVIQNPRYQVTQFGKPVTLSCSQTLNHNVMYWYQQKSSQAPKLLFHYYDKDFNNEADTPDNFQSRRPNTSFCFLDIRSPGLGDTAMYLCATSTTQGLNEKLFFGSGTQLSVL.

V gene TRBV6-1 combines with J gene TRBJ2-3, with 8 positions matching TRBD1. The length of the CDR3 is 13 residues. Trimming took 8 bases from V and 7 from J; bases not matched to a gene: 8. Germline CDR1 and CDR2: MNHNS and SASEGT. The DNA for the CDR3 is TGTGCCAGCTCATCAGGGGGCGGGTATACGCAGTATTTT. This encodes CASSSGGGYTQYF.

The chain links TRBV19 to TRBJ1-3, with 10 bases that match TRBD1. The CDR3 consists of 17 residues. Germline lookup yields CDR1 LNHDA and CDR2 SQIVND (reference sequence). With 6 bases clipped from V and 4 bases from J, the junction kept 12 bases outside the gene matches. CDR3 amino acids: CASRPTGGAPGGNTIYF. The CDR3 DNA reads TGTGCCAGTAGGCCGACAGGGGGCGCGCCCGGAGGAAACACCATATATTTT.

This clone was seen a single time. This sequence joins TRBV5-1 and TRBJ1-2, with 7 positions matching TRBD1. The junction had 9 bases not matched to a gene; V was cut back by 4 bases and J by 12 bases. CDR3 length: 12 residues. Germline loops: CDR1 SGHRS, CDR2 YFSETQ. The CDR3 spells CASSEGQALNTF. CDR3 bases: TGCGCCAGCAGCGAAGGACAGGCCCTAAACACCTTC. The whole variable domain, remainder taken from reference TRBV5-1 and TRBJ1-2, is KAGVTQTPRYLIKTRGQQVTLSCSPISGHRSVSWYQQTPGQGLQFLFEYFSETQRNKGNFPGRFSGRQFSNSRSEMNVSTLELGDSALYLCASSEGQALNTFGSGTRLTVV.

The chain is built from TRBV5-4 and TRBJ2-2; TRBD2 matches 9 bases. J gave up 7 bases and V 0 bases, and 4 bases lay outside the gene matches. CDR1 and CDR2 from the germline V gene are SGHNT and YYREEE (reference sequence). This CDR3 spans 15 amino acids. In DNA, the CDR3 is TGTGCCAGCAGCTTGGGCGGGGGGGCAGTCGGGGAGCTGTTTTTT. Amino acids: CASSLGGGAVGELFF.

This clone has just a few counts. The chain employs TRBV7-2 and TRBJ2-7; 7 bases map to TRBD1. Germline assignment: CDR1 SGHTA and CDR2 FQGNSA. The CDR3 sequence is 17 residues long. The J segment lost 2 bases and the V segment lost 3 bases, leaving 13 bases of the junction unmatched. CDR3 coding DNA: TGTGCCAGCAGCTTCTACAGGGGTCTGGTCCCGACCTACGAGCAGTACTTC. Protein: CASSFYRGLVPTYEQYF. The full variable domain, rest sourced from reference TRBV7-2 and TRBJ2-7, is GAGVSQSPSNKVTEKGKDVELRCDPISGHTALYWYRQSLGQGLEFLIYFQGNSAPDKSGLPSDRFSAERTGGSVSTLTIQRTQQEDSAVYLCASSFYRGLVPTYEQYFGPGTRLTVT.

The chain has TRBV6-6 and TRBJ2-3; 10 bases are a match to TRBD2. The germline V gene encodes CDR1 MNHNY and CDR2 SVGAGI (reference sequence). The CDR3 is made up of 15 amino acids. J lost 3 bases, V lost 3 bases, and 3 bases had no gene match. CDR3 sequence reads: CASSYKRGGTDTQYF. DNA of the CDR3: TGTGCCAGCAGTTATAAGCGGGGGGGAACAGATACGCAGTATTTT.

V usage is TRBV4-1 and J usage is TRBJ2-5; D is uncertain. CDR1 is MGHRA, CDR2 YSYEKL, per germline. The CDR3 contains 13 residues. Trimming removed 2 bases from V and 2 bases from J, with 6 bases in between. CDR3 nucleotide sequence: TGCGCCAGCAGCCAAATCAGTCAAGAGACCCAGTACTTC. Amino acid sequence: CASSQISQETQYF.

The rearrangement links TRBV7-9 to TRBJ2-1; 7 nucleotides line up with TRBD1. The CDR3 extends over 15 amino acids. V shed 5 bases and J 0 bases; nucleotides not matched to a gene: 4. The germline V gene encodes CDR1 SEHNR and CDR2 FQNEAQ (reference sequence). CDR3 protein: CASSQTGSSYNEQFF. DNA of the CDR3: TGTGCCAGCAGCCAGACAGGGAGCTCCTACAATGAGCAGTTCTTC.

The chain has TRBV7-6 and TRBJ2-1; 7 bases are a match to TRBD1. Germline CDR1 and CDR2: SGHVS and FNYEAQ. The CDR3 extends over 12 amino acids. V trimming: 5 bases; J trimming: 10 bases; junction bases outside the gene matches: 5. In DNA form, the CDR3 reads TGTGCCAGCAGCCCAAACAGGGGAGAGCAGTTCTTC. Its protein is CASSPNRGEQFF.

The chain joins TRBV7-6 to TRBJ2-3; maybe TRBD2 (5 bases). Germline-derived CDR1 and CDR2 are SGHVS and FNYEAQ. V lost 2 bases and J lost 0, with 12 bases in between. This CDR3 comprises 16 residues. The CDR3 region has the DNA TGTGCCAGCAGCTTATCGTCCTCGGGGAGCACAGATACGCAGTATTTT. Residues: CASSLSSSGSTDTQYF.

The chain combines TRBV7-9 with TRBJ2-7, with 9 bases fitting TRBD1. The germline V gene encodes CDR1 SEHNR and CDR2 FQNEAQ (reference sequence). This CDR3 contains 14 residues. The trim removed 5 bases at V and 3 bases at J, leaving 5 bases unmatched. CDR3 DNA sequence: TGTGCCAGCAGCCCGGGACAGGGCAACTACGAGCAGTACTTC. Amino acid sequence: CASSPGQGNYEQYF.

This clone is deemed medium-sized. J is TRBJ2-7 and V is TRBV4-1; D remains unclear. The V and J ends lost 4 bases and 3 bases respectively, with 13 bases between them. The CDR3 loop spans 14 amino acids. Germline V gene sequence: CDR1 MGHRA, CDR2 YSYEKL. This CDR3 reads CASSPSTGFYEQYF. For the CDR3, the DNA is TGCGCCAGCAGCCCGAGCACCGGGTTCTACGAGCAGTACTTC.

V gene TRBV15 combines with J gene TRBJ2-1; 10 nucleotides match TRBD2. Germline V CDR1 and CDR2: LNHNV, YYDKDF (reference sequence). V dropped 1 base and J dropped 10; count of bases not matched to a gene: 7. The CDR3 runs 15 residues. CDR3 nucleotides: TGTGCCACCAGCAGAGGATTAGGGACTAGCGCCGAGCAGTTCTTC. Residues: CATSRGLGTSAEQFF.

V is TRBV30 and J is TRBJ1-1; no clear D. Germline CDR1 is GTSNPN and CDR2 is SVGIG (reference sequence). Trimming shortened V by 0 bases and J by 0 bases, and 11 bases separated the two germline ends. CDR3 size: 15 residues. CDR3 protein: CAWSVLRQVNTEAFF. The CDR3 nucleotides are TGTGCCTGGAGTGTACTGCGGCAAGTGAACACTGAAGCTTTCTTT.

The chain links TRBV11-2 to TRBJ2-6, with 7 positions matching TRBD1. Losses at the gene ends were 0 bases for V and 4 bases for J; bases not matched to a gene: 3. This CDR3 has 16 amino acids. Germline V lookup: CDR1 SGHAT, CDR2 FQNNGV. DNA for the CDR3: TGTGCCAGCAGCTTAGATCAGGGGGTAGGGGCCAACGTCCTGACTTTC. This codes for CASSLDQGVGANVLTF.

The V gene is TRBV5-5, the J gene TRBJ2-7; D ambiguous. V was trimmed by 4 bases and J by 6 bases, leaving 11 bases between them. The CDR3 has 12 amino acids. In germline, CDR1 is SGHKS, CDR2 YYEKEE (reference sequence). The CDR3 sequence is CASSLSEREQYF. The CDR3 nucleotides are TGTGCCAGCAGCCTCAGTGAGCGCGAGCAGTACTTC.

The V gene is TRBV2, the J gene TRBJ2-7; D gene unclear. Germline CDR1 and CDR2: SNHLY and FYNNEI. The CDR3 contains 13 residues. The V and J ends lost 4 bases and 9 bases respectively, with 16 bases between them. CDR3 protein: CASSGTETGWQYF. CDR3 DNA sequence: TGTGCCAGCAGTGGAACGGAGACCGGTTGGCAGTACTTC.

This clone showed up just once. This chain joins TRBV6-5 and TRBJ1-1, with D unclear. The germline CDR1 and CDR2 sequences are MNHEY and SVGAGI. The CDR3 contains 14 residues. Trimming took 5 bases from V and 5 from J, leaving 15 bases between them. CDR3: CASSKGAMGTEAFF. CDR3 bases: TGTGCCAGCAGTAAGGGAGCAATGGGAACTGAAGCTTTCTTT.

V usage is TRBV7-2 and J usage is TRBJ2-3; D is possibly TRBD1 (6 bases). V lost 1 base to trimming and J lost 1 base, with 9 bases between them. This CDR3 region has 15 residues. From germline, CDR1 is SGHTA and CDR2 FQGNSA. The CDR3 nucleotides are TGTGCCAGCAGCTTAGGGGCAGGGGGCACAGATACGCAGTATTTT. Translating gives CASSLGAGGTDTQYF. Variable domain in full (rest from reference TRBV7-2 and TRBJ2-3): GAGVSQSPSNKVTEKGKDVELRCDPISGHTALYWYRQSLGQGLEFLIYFQGNSAPDKSGLPSDRFSAERTGGSVSTLTIQRTQQEDSAVYLCASSLGAGGTDTQYFGPGTRLTVL.

A single count supports this clone. The chain links TRBV6-5 to TRBJ1-1; 7 nucleotides line up with TRBD1. The V segment lost 2 bases and the J segment 4 bases; nucleotides outside the gene matches: 4. The CDR3 length is 14 residues. The V gene's germline CDR1 is MNHEY and CDR2 SVGAGI. CDR3 sequence (DNA): TGTGCCAGCAGTTACAGGGGGCGGCGCACTGAAGCTTTCTTT. Protein sequence: CASSYRGRRTEAFF.